This T cell receptor beta chain was profiled in a study of T cells in Graves' hyperthyroidism and ophthalmopathy. This clonotype was observed a few times. Trimming at V came to 4 bases and at J to 4 bases, leaving 2 bases not matched to a gene. The length of the CDR3 is 12 residues. Germline V gene lookup returns CDR1 SGHRS and CDR2 YFSETQ. The investigators amplified TCR beta CDR3 regions from RNA transcripts. An initial round of RT-PCR targeting the TCR CDR3 relied on the HTBI primer set. TCRdb analysed the multiplex PCR reads with MiXCR anew, one entry per CDR3 protein. The table shows approximately 220,000 distinct CDR3 sequences, with about a sixth occurring only once.

The sequence was obtained from a man in his forties with Graves' hyperthyroidism. The rearrangement uses TRBV5-1 and TRBJ2-7, with TRBD2 matching over 7 bases. The sequenced material came from blood. The CDR3 spells CASSRGGYEQYF. CDR3 nucleotide sequence: TGCGCCAGCAGCCGCGGGGGATACGAGCAGTACTTC.